The 19 T cell receptor beta chains presented below share a single source sample, sequenced in a study of T cell responses to AZD1222 COVID-19 vaccine. Generated by immunoSEQ multiplex PCR, the TCRdb table keeps only in-frame clones and is missing some. Of more than 150,000 clones in the sample, 75% to 90% were seen once. The source was peripheral blood, collected on day 0 of AZD1222 vaccination. The receptors shown here come from an adult in good health.

The chain links TRBV19 to TRBJ2-3; no firm D call. Germline CDR1 and CDR2: LNHDA and SQIVND (reference sequence). The CDR3 consists of 16 residues. The V and J ends lost 2 bases and 0 bases respectively, with 12 bases between them. CDR3 bases: TGTGCCAGTAGTATAATAACTACCGGGAGCACAGATACGCAGTATTTT. It codes for CASSIITTGSTDTQYF.

This chain uses TRBV15 with TRBJ1-2; D not certain. Trimming stripped 11 bases from V and 1 base from J, with 17 bases between. Germline assignment: CDR1 LNHNV and CDR2 YYDKDF (reference sequence). The CDR3 length is 14 residues. CDR3 bases: TGTGCCCCCCCGGACGGGCCAGTTAACTATGGCTACACCTTC. This translates into CAPPDGPVNYGYTF.

This sequence joins TRBV2 and TRBJ2-2, with unresolved D. The germline CDR1 and CDR2 sequences are SNHLY and FYNNEI. The ends were cut back, 8 bases at V and 6 bases at J, with 13 bases in the middle. The CDR3 totals 13 residues. CDR3 bases: TGTGCCAGCCGTCGTGATGGTGCCGGGGAGCTGTTTTTT. Translating gives CASRRDGAGELFF.

The CDR3 protein is CASSQGVRGTSGNSYEQYF. The CDR3 nucleotides are TGTGCCAGCAGCCAAGGGGTTAGAGGGACTAGCGGAAATTCCTACGAGCAGTACTTC. This chain joins TRBV4-2 and TRBJ2-7; 11 bases map to TRBD2. In germline, CDR1 is LGHNA, CDR2 YNFKEQ. The J segment lost 1 base and the V segment lost 1 base, leaving 12 bases of the junction unmatched. The CDR3 runs to 19 residues.

V usage is TRBV15 and J usage is TRBJ2-2, with 9 bases that match TRBD1. Unmatched junction bases numbered 6, after V lost 6 bases and J lost 1 base. This CDR3 region has 16 residues. The germline gives CDR1 LNHNV, CDR2 YYDKDF (reference sequence). The CDR3 protein is CATSGRQGVNTGELFF. For the CDR3, the DNA is TGTGCCACCAGTGGAAGACAGGGGGTGAACACCGGGGAGCTGTTTTTT.

This chain joins TRBV5-1 and TRBJ1-5; D possibly corresponds to TRBD1 (5 bases). The V end lost 4 bases, the J end lost 2 bases, and 10 bases lay between the germline ends. Germline V lookup: CDR1 SGHRS, CDR2 YFSETQ. The CDR3 sequence is 14 residues long. CDR3 in amino acids: CASSEGPGNQPQHF. For the CDR3, the DNA is TGCGCCAGCAGCGAGGGACCAGGCAATCAGCCCCAGCATTTT. The full variable domain, its missing parts supplied by reference TRBV5-1 and TRBJ1-5, is KAGVTQTPRYLIKTRGQQVTLSCSPISGHRSVSWYQQTPGQGLQFLFEYFSETQRNKGNFPGRFSGRQFSNSRSEMNVSTLELGDSALYLCASSEGPGNQPQHFGDGTRLSIL.

The chain combines TRBV7-9 with TRBJ2-7; TRBD2 matches at 7 bases. CDR1 SEHNR and CDR2 FQNEAQ come from the germline V gene (reference sequence). The CDR3 spans 15 residues. After removal of 5 bases from V and 2 bases from J, the junction contained 9 bases not matched to a gene. The CDR3 loop reads CASSPSGGSPYEQYF. Written as DNA, the CDR3 is TGTGCCAGCAGCCCCTCGGGAGGCTCCCCCTACGAGCAGTACTTC.

The chain combines TRBV24-1 with TRBJ1-4; D call uncertain. The CDR3 covers 16 residues. Trimming pared 3 bases from V and 3 bases from J, leaving 13 bases between. The V gene's germline CDR1 is KGHDR and CDR2 SFDVKD. CDR3 in amino acids: CATSDPGLGANEKLFF. The CDR3 DNA reads as TGTGCCACCAGTGATCCGGGTTTAGGTGCTAATGAAAAACTGTTTTTT.

The rearrangement uses TRBV30 and TRBJ1-5; TRBD1 might be the D (6 bases). The CDR3 loop spans 13 amino acids. Trimming shortened V by 3 bases and J by 4 bases, and 10 bases separated the two germline ends. Germline CDR1 and CDR2: GTSNPN and SVGIG (reference sequence). This CDR3 reads CAWSWTENQPQHF. DNA of the CDR3: TGTGCCTGGAGCTGGACAGAGAATCAGCCCCAGCATTTT. The variable domain in full, with the rest retrieved from reference TRBV30 and TRBJ1-5, is SQTIHQWPATLVQPVGSPLSLECTVEGTSNPNLYWYRQAAGRGLQLLFYSVGIGQISSEVPQNLSASRPQDRQFILSSKKLLLSDSGFYLCAWSWTENQPQHFGDGTRLSIL.

The rearrangement uses TRBV11-2 and TRBJ2-1, with D perhaps matching TRBD1 (6 bases). Germline loops: CDR1 SGHAT, CDR2 FQNNGV. Deletions cut 7 bases from V and 3 bases from J, with 19 bases between. CDR3 length: 16 residues. CDR3 region: CASTSGWTVNYNEQFF. In nucleotides, the CDR3 is TGTGCCAGCACCTCGGGGTGGACAGTTAACTACAATGAGCAGTTCTTC.

The gene calls are TRBV5-4 and TRBJ1-5, with 10 positions matching TRBD1. The junction had 2 bases not matched to a gene; V was cut back by 4 bases and J by 1 base. This CDR3 spans 15 amino acids. The germline V gene encodes CDR1 SGHNT and CDR2 YYREEE (reference sequence). The CDR3 spells CASSVGQGSNQPQHF. The CDR3 bases are TGTGCCAGCAGCGTGGGACAGGGGAGCAATCAGCCCCAGCATTTT.

CDR3 sequence (DNA): TGCGCCAGCAGCCCCGGGACAGGGGTCAATCAGCCCCAGCATTTT. This gives the protein CASSPGTGVNQPQHF. J is TRBJ1-5 and V is TRBV5-1; 10 bases map to TRBD1. The CDR3 consists of 15 residues. With V trimmed by 4 bases and J by 3 bases, 4 bases remained unmatched. From germline, CDR1 is SGHRS and CDR2 YFSETQ.

Of note for this clone: The same CDR3 is also encoded by other DNA sequences in this sample. The chain has TRBV30 and TRBJ2-7; the match to TRBD1 covers 10 bases. Losses at the gene ends were 3 bases for V and 2 bases for J; bases not matched to a gene: 4. Germline CDR1 is GTSNPN and CDR2 is SVGIG (reference sequence). The length of the CDR3 is 14 residues. CDR3: CAWSTGTGAYEQYF. The CDR3 DNA reads as TGTGCCTGGAGCACCGGGACAGGGGCCTACGAGCAGTACTTC.

This rearrangement joins TRBV5-1 to TRBJ2-3; 13 positions agree with TRBD2. This CDR3 is built from 15 residues. Per the germline V gene, CDR1 is SGHRS and CDR2 is YFSETQ. J lost 6 bases, V lost 5 bases, and 6 bases had no gene match. The CDR3 nucleotides are TGCGCCAGCAGATGGACTAGCGGGGGCGGTGATACGCAGTATTTT. It specifies CASRWTSGGGDTQYF.

This sequence joins TRBV7-3 and TRBJ2-3; 12 bases match TRBD2. J lost 4 bases, V lost 5 bases, and 4 bases had no gene match. The CDR3 loop spans 15 amino acids. From germline, CDR1 is SGHTA and CDR2 FQGTGA. This chain's CDR3 is CASSPTSGSADTQYF. Here the CDR3 DNA reads TGTGCCAGCAGCCCGACTAGCGGGAGTGCAGATACGCAGTATTTT.

The CDR3 region has the DNA TGTGCCAGCAGAAGGGACACTGCACCCCTCCACTTT. It codes for CASRRDTAPLHF. The rearrangement uses TRBV28 and TRBJ1-6; tentative D call: TRBD1 (6 bases). Germline CDR1 is MDHEN and CDR2 is SYDVKM. Trimming pared 6 bases from V and 11 bases from J, leaving 11 bases between. CDR3 length equals 12 residues.

The chain is built from TRBV7-2 and TRBJ2-1; 8 positions match TRBD2. The CDR3 runs 16 residues. J gave up 6 bases and V 1 base, and 8 bases lay outside the gene matches. Germline values: CDR1 SGHTA, CDR2 FQGNSA. This CDR3 is CASSLVRIAGPNEQFF. DNA of the CDR3: TGTGCCAGCAGCTTAGTCCGGATAGCGGGACCCAATGAGCAGTTCTTC.

The chain couples TRBV7-9 to TRBJ1-2; D might be TRBD1 (6 bases). This CDR3 spans 15 amino acids. In germline, CDR1 is SEHNR, CDR2 FQNEAQ (reference sequence). Trimming took off 5 bases at V and 5 bases at J, with 18 bases between the two ends. The CDR3, as DNA: TGTGCCAGCAGCGCGTTTGGACAGAGAAAGTATGGCTACACCTTC. As protein: CASSAFGQRKYGYTF.

V usage is TRBV6-6 and J usage is TRBJ2-4; D gene ambiguous. The germline CDR1 and CDR2 sequences are MNHNY and SVGAGI (reference sequence). V was cut by 2 bases and J by 8 bases, with 10 bases left in between. The CDR3 covers 13 residues. As DNA, the CDR3 is TGTGCCAGCAGTTACATTGGGTCGGACATTCAGTACTTC. The encoded protein is CASSYIGSDIQYF.